Shown below are 19 T cell receptor beta chains from a single sample sequenced in a study of cytomegalovirus exposure and HLA in healthy donors. Vbeta (60) and Jbeta (13) primers were used in the PCR. Clones were read by immunoSEQ multiplex PCR, and TCRdb kept only the in-frame ones, dropping some. Seen here are about 120,000 clones, roughly 77% observed once, and the top ten hold around 2%. The sample taken for sequencing was PBMCs. The receptor set was obtained from a man aged 35 to 55 in good health and CMV-seronegative.

The chain recombines TRBV27 with TRBJ1-5; no clear D. The CDR3 totals 14 residues. Germline CDR1 and CDR2: MNHEY and SMNVEV (reference sequence). Trimming left V 4 bases short and J 4 bases short, with 11 bases between. CDR3 sequence reads: CASSYAPGNQPQHF. The CDR3 DNA is TGTGCCAGCAGTTACGCCCCGGGGAATCAGCCCCAGCATTTT.

There are a few counts of this clone. As DNA, the CDR3 is TGTGCCAGCAGCCCCGGGACTAGCAGAATTTTTTCAGATACGCAGTATTTT. It is translated as CASSPGTSRIFSDTQYF. This rearrangement joins TRBV5-4 to TRBJ2-3; 9 bases are a match to TRBD2. Germline V CDR1 and CDR2: SGHNT, YYREEE (reference sequence). V trimming: 4 bases; J trimming: 4 bases; junction bases outside the gene matches: 13. CDR3 length: 17 amino acids.

The gene calls are TRBV15 and TRBJ2-7, with TRBD2 matching over 7 bases. The CDR3 has 17 residues. V was clipped by 3 bases and J by 1 base; unmatched bases: 12. The V gene's germline CDR1 is LNHNV and CDR2 YYDKDF (reference sequence). The CDR3 DNA is TGTGCCACCAGCAGGAATACGGGGGGAGGGAGGTCCTACGAGCAGTACTTC. This encodes CATSRNTGGGRSYEQYF.

The chain combines TRBV18 with TRBJ1-2; the D is unclear. The V and J ends lost 2 bases and 4 bases respectively, with 20 bases between them. The germline gives CDR1 KGHSH, CDR2 LQKENI. The CDR3 spans 17 residues. CDR3 loop: CASSPFEETRTSYGYTF. Here the CDR3 DNA reads TGTGCCAGCTCACCATTTGAGGAAACTCGAACCTCCTATGGCTACACCTTC.

This clone was observed a single time. V usage is TRBV15 and J usage is TRBJ1-1; 11 bases fit TRBD1. The germline V gene has CDR1 LNHNV and CDR2 YYDKDF (reference sequence). The V segment lost 3 bases and the J segment 1 base; nucleotides outside the gene matches: 1. This CDR3 has 15 amino acids. CDR3 nucleotide sequence: TGTGCCACCAGCAGGGGGACAGGGGGGAACACTGAAGCTTTCTTT. This sequence encodes CATSRGTGGNTEAFF.

This sequence joins TRBV27 and TRBJ1-5; no clear D. From germline, CDR1 is MNHEY and CDR2 SMNVEV (reference sequence). This CDR3 comprises 14 residues. V was clipped by 2 bases and J by 3 bases, with 8 bases between them. This CDR3 is CASSLSSANQPQHF. In nucleotides, the CDR3 is TGTGCCAGCAGTTTAAGCAGCGCCAATCAGCCCCAGCATTTT.

This clone showed up just once. V usage is TRBV4-1 and J usage is TRBJ2-1; no definite D call. The V end lost 5 bases, the J end lost 4 bases, and 18 bases lay between the germline ends. Germline values: CDR1 MGHRA, CDR2 YSYEKL. This CDR3 region has 16 residues. The CDR3 here is CASSEWSPARYNEQFF. CDR3 bases: TGCGCCAGCAGCGAGTGGTCTCCTGCTAGGTACAATGAGCAGTTCTTC.

V is TRBV9 and J is TRBJ2-2, with D unresolved. This CDR3 is built from 14 residues. V was shortened by 3 bases and J by 7 bases, with 13 bases between the two germline ends. The germline gives CDR1 SGDLS, CDR2 YYNGEE. The CDR3, as DNA: TGTGCCAGCAGCGGAGACCCTCCGGGCGGGGAGCTGTTTTTT. Translation: CASSGDPPGGELFF.

The gene calls are TRBV2 and TRBJ2-4; a possible D gene is TRBD2 (6 bases). V was trimmed by 0 bases and J by 9 bases, leaving 9 bases between them. CDR3 size: 13 residues. From germline, CDR1 is SNHLY and CDR2 FYNNEI. The chain's CDR3 is CASSEAMGGIQYF. For the CDR3, the DNA is TGTGCCAGCAGTGAAGCGATGGGGGGCATTCAGTACTTC.

This clone was seen a few times. The rearrangement joins TRBV4-3 to TRBJ1-3, with D uncertain. Trimming took off 0 bases at V and 6 bases at J, with 12 bases between the two ends. Germline V lookup: CDR1 LGHNA, CDR2 YSLEER. This CDR3 region has 15 residues. CDR3 residues: CASSQDLGRENTIYF. DNA for the CDR3: TGCGCCAGCAGCCAAGATCTAGGGAGGGAAAACACCATATATTTT.

The rearrangement joins TRBV7-2 to TRBJ1-2, with a possible D match to TRBD1 (5 bases). The V end was cut by 5 bases, the J end by 8 bases, with 12 bases between. Germline CDR1 SGHTA, CDR2 FQGNSA. The CDR3 contains 12 residues. This CDR3 is CASSPHQGGYTF. The CDR3 region has the DNA TGTGCCAGCAGCCCCCACCAGGGAGGCTACACCTTC.

The chain links TRBV25-1 to TRBJ1-2; tentatively, D is TRBD1 (6 bases). Germline CDR1 reads MGHDK; CDR2 reads SYGVNS. This CDR3 is built from 15 residues. V lost 5 bases and J lost 2, with 15 bases in between. CDR3 loop: CASSPQGTSNYGYTF. CDR3 nucleotide sequence: TGTGCCAGCAGTCCCCAGGGGACATCCAACTATGGCTACACCTTC.

The genes are TRBV18 and TRBJ2-5, with TRBD1 as a possible D gene (5 bases). This CDR3 is built from 18 residues. The germline V gene encodes CDR1 KGHSH and CDR2 LQKENI. V was pared by 2 bases and J by 0 bases, with 19 bases between. The CDR3 DNA reads TGTGCCAGCTCACCAAAGGTAGTGCAGGGTATTTACCAAGAGACCCAGTACTTC. Translation: CASSPKVVQGIYQETQYF.

This clone showed up just a few times. The V call is TRBV5-4, the J call TRBJ2-1; TRBD2 aligns across 13 bases. V was clipped by 6 bases and J by 9 bases; unmatched bases: 9. The CDR3 runs 15 residues. Germline V lookup: CDR1 SGHNT, CDR2 YYREEE (reference sequence). CDR3 residues: CASNSRTSGSSEQFF. Written as DNA, the CDR3 is TGTGCCAGCAACTCTAGGACTAGCGGGAGTTCTGAGCAGTTCTTC. The full variable domain, in which reference TRBV5-4 and TRBJ2-1 provide the parts outside the CDR3, is ETGVTQSPTHLIKTRGQQVTLRCSSQSGHNTVSWYQQALGQGPQFIFQYYREEENGRGNFPPRFSGLQFPNYSSELNVNALELDDSALYLCASNSRTSGSSEQFFGPGTRLTVL.

The count of this clone is one. V is TRBV20-1 and J is TRBJ2-4; D possibly corresponds to TRBD2 (5 bases). The length of the CDR3 is 11 residues. Germline CDR1 DFQATT, CDR2 SNEGSKA (reference sequence). Trimming took off 5 bases at V and 4 bases at J, with 6 bases between the two ends. CDR3: CSAWTKNIQYF. In DNA, the CDR3 is TGCAGTGCTTGGACTAAAAACATTCAGTACTTC.

J is TRBJ1-2 and V is TRBV5-4, with a tentative D call TRBD1 (6 bases). V was shortened by 2 bases and J by 4 bases, with 9 bases between the two germline ends. The CDR3 has 13 amino acids. CDR1 is SGHNT, CDR2 YYREEE, per germline (reference sequence). The CDR3 DNA follows: TGTGCCAGCAGCTTACAGGGTGCCTATGGCTACACCTTC. As protein: CASSLQGAYGYTF.

The CDR3 DNA reads as TGTGCCAGCAGCTTGGGCTGGAGCTCCTACAATGAGCAGTTCTTC. As protein: CASSLGWSSYNEQFF. The V gene is TRBV5-5, the J gene TRBJ2-1; D gene ambiguous. CDR3 length: 15 amino acids. The germline V and J ends were trimmed by 0 bases and 0 bases, with 7 bases remaining between them. CDR1 and CDR2 from the germline V gene are SGHKS and YYEKEE (reference sequence). Supplemented by reference TRBV5-5 and TRBJ2-1, the full variable domain reads DAGVTQSPTHLIKTRGQQVTLRCSPISGHKSVSWYQQVLGQGPQFIFQYYEKEERGRGNFPDRFSARQFPNYSSELNVNALLLGDSALYLCASSLGWSSYNEQFFGPGTRLTVL.

To note about this clone: Different DNA sequences within this sample yield the same CDR3. This chain links TRBV27 with TRBJ1-5; D not certain. The CDR3 loop spans 14 amino acids. CDR1 and CDR2 from the germline V gene are MNHEY and SMNVEV (reference sequence). Between the trimmed V and J ends, which lost 3 bases and 0 bases, there was a span of 6 bases. CDR3 loop: CASSFRSSNQPQHF. In DNA form, the CDR3 reads TGTGCCAGCAGTTTCAGGTCTAGCAATCAGCCCCAGCATTTT.

The V call is TRBV28, the J call TRBJ2-5, with 11 bases fitting TRBD1. The CDR3 sequence is 17 residues long. V lost 8 bases and J lost 5; bases outside the gene matches: 16. In germline, CDR1 is MDHEN, CDR2 SYDVKM. CDR3 nucleotide sequence: TGTGCCAGCGTCACCTTTACCGGGACAGGGGGGTCGGAGACCCAGTACTTC. Its protein product is CASVTFTGTGGSETQYF.